This entry describes one TCR beta chain. Its target is not known. The sample comes from a study of circulating and synovial CD4+ cells in juvenile arthritis. Measured with immunoSEQ multiplex PCR; TCRdb has only the in-frame clones, and not every one. Here the sample spans about 1,600 clones, approximately 94% being singletons. Study-wide results and caveats: CPL versus bulk CD4 samples: T cell genome counts differed by at least an order of magnitude. These repertoires were less diverse than bulk blood CD4 repertoires.

The germline V gene has CDR1 SGHRS and CDR2 YFSETQ. J was trimmed by 3 bases and V by 7 bases; bases with no gene match: 6. CDR3 length: 14 residues. The origin of this receptor is a human donor with juvenile idiopathic arthritis. The chain uses TRBV5-1 and TRBJ2-1, with 8 positions matching TRBD2. Material for sequencing was CD4+ T cells from synovial fluid. This CDR3 is CASAREGLYNEQFF. CDR3 in DNA: TGCGCCAGCGCTCGGGAGGGCCTCTACAATGAGCAGTTCTTC. The variable domain in full, with the rest retrieved from reference TRBV5-1 and TRBJ2-1, is KAGVTQTPRYLIKTRGQQVTLSCSPISGHRSVSWYQQTPGQGLQFLFEYFSETQRNKGNFPGRFSGRQFSNSRSEMNVSTLELGDSALYLCASAREGLYNEQFFGPGTRLTVL.